This T cell receptor (beta chain) was profiled in a study of cytomegalovirus exposure and HLA in healthy donors. On the study more broadly: T cells numbering around 180 million yielded around 120 million unique TCR beta sequences in an earlier analysis. Tens of millions of unique TCRs from HLA-typed donors made up an early data release. Study-level results: Another analysis was done later, and it associated 16,951 TCR beta sequences with HLA alleles at 0.05 false discovery rate. The likely explanation for a cluster of highly shared sequence variants was sequencing artifact.

It was with 60 Vbeta and 13 Jbeta primers that the PCR ran. Some clones are missing from TCRdb's copy, which holds only in-frame ones; the method was immunoSEQ multiplex PCR. The repertoire includes tens of thousands of clones, roughly 80% of them detected once, and roughly 1.1% sits in the top ten. This clone has more than one count but fewer than ten. Its antigen is currently unknown. This clonotype was sampled from a girl aged 2 to 9 in good health and CMV-seropositive. Sequencing was performed on PBMCs.

The CDR3 DNA follows: TGTGCCAGCAGTTACTCGGCAGGGGGCGTCACTGAAGCTTTCTTT. Protein: CASSYSAGGVTEAFF. The chain has TRBV6-5 and TRBJ1-1; 8 bases match TRBD1. The CDR3 contains 15 residues. Germline CDR1 MNHEY, CDR2 SVGAGI. Trimming cost V 0 bases and J 4 bases; bases outside gene matches: 4.